This TCR beta chain originates from a study of cytomegalovirus exposure and HLA in healthy donors. On the study more broadly: Unique TCRs numbering around 80 million, obtained from HLA-typed donors, made up an early data release.

60 Vbeta and 13 Jbeta primers were used in PCR. TCRdb keeps only in-frame clones here, not all; method: immunoSEQ multiplex PCR. The sample contains 150,000 to 200,000 clones, around 88% of which appear only once. Overall study results and limits: Association with HLA alleles at 0.05 false discovery rate was found for 16,951 TCR beta sequences in a later analysis. Presence/absence results assume similar sequencing depth per donor, which may not hold.

A single count supports this clone. Its matching antigen is unknown. Each donor was healthy, and each was a bone marrow donor. This clonotype was obtained from a woman aged 25 to 39 in good health and CMV-seronegative. Material for sequencing was PBMCs.

Here the CDR3 DNA reads TGTGCCTCTGCAGGGGATGCGTCCTACAATGAGCAGTTCTTC. Its translation is CASAGDASYNEQFF. V gene TRBV7-9 combines with J gene TRBJ2-1; the D gene is possibly TRBD1 (6 bases). This CDR3 has 14 amino acids. Deletions cut 11 bases from V and 1 base from J, with 15 bases between. CDR1 and CDR2 from the germline V gene are SEHNR and FQNEAQ (reference sequence).